The 21 T cell receptor beta chains below were found in one sample sequenced in a study of T cells in Graves' hyperthyroidism and ophthalmopathy. Using RNA transcripts as the source, TCR beta CDR3 regions were amplified. In the first-round RT-PCR of the TCR CDR3, the HTBI primer set was used. TCRdb used MiXCR to reprocess the multiplex PCR reads, holding one entry per CDR3 protein. The table records around 420,000 distinct CDR3 sequences, around 15% of them present only once. Material: blood. Receptor source: a woman aged 18-30 years with Graves' hyperthyroidism.

This clonotype was seen ten or more times. The junction differs from germline at one of its ends, possibly a read error. The chain has TRBV11-2 and TRBJ2-3; no clear D gene. This CDR3 has 12 residues. In germline, CDR1 is SGHAT, CDR2 FQNNGV. The CDR3 sequence is CASSLDRDTQYF. The CDR3 DNA sequence: TGTGCCAGCAGCCTAGACCGCGATACGCAGTATTTT.

This clonotype was counted many times. J is TRBJ1-1 and V is TRBV19; maybe TRBD1 (5 bases). The CDR3 totals 14 residues. Germline assignment: CDR1 LNHDA and CDR2 SQIVND (reference sequence). The V gene lost 3 bases and the J gene lost 3 bases, with 11 bases spanning the gap. This CDR3 is CASSIAGRYTEAFF. Here the CDR3 DNA reads TGTGCCAGTAGTATCGCAGGGAGATACACTGAAGCTTTCTTT.

V gene TRBV4-1 combines with J gene TRBJ2-5; perhaps TRBD1 as D (5 bases). V was cut by 1 base and J by 1 base, with 10 bases left in between. Germline assignment: CDR1 MGHRA and CDR2 YSYEKL. This CDR3 contains 15 residues. As DNA, the CDR3 is TGCGCCAGCAGCCAAGTAGGACACTTCCAAGAGACCCAGTACTTC. This gives the protein CASSQVGHFQETQYF.

Regarding this clonotype: One base away lies a much larger clone, so this may be a sequencing read error. This chain uses TRBV5-1 with TRBJ2-1; D is uncertain. Germline V gene sequence: CDR1 SGHRS, CDR2 YFSETQ. The CDR3 runs to 16 residues. The CDR3 here is CASNFGALSSYNGQFF. For the CDR3, the DNA is TGCGCCAGCAATTTCGGAGCGTTAAGCTCCTACAATGGGCAGTTCTTC.

This clonotype has more than one count but fewer than ten. The CDR3 nucleotides read TGTGCCAGCAGCGTATGGGTGAACACTGAAGCTTTCTTT. Its translation: CASSVWVNTEAFF. V is TRBV9 and J is TRBJ1-1; D call uncertain. CDR3 size: 13 residues. Germline V CDR1 and CDR2: SGDLS, YYNGEE. Trimming took 1 base from V and 0 from J, leaving 4 bases between them.

The table lists this clonotype with many counts. The V gene is TRBV12-3 or TRBV12-4, the J gene TRBJ1-5; D gene unclear. This CDR3 region has 14 residues. Trimming left V 2 bases short and J 2 bases short, with 7 bases between. CDR3 sequence (DNA): TGTGCCAGCAGTTTAAACGGACGCAATCAGCCCCAGCATTTT. This encodes CASSLNGRNQPQHF.

Concerning this clonotype: This may stem from a read error, because a much larger clone lies one nucleotide away. The chain carries TRBV20-1 and TRBJ1-2, with D tentatively TRBD1 (6 bases). Looked up from germline, CDR1 is DFQATT and CDR2 is SNEGSKA (reference sequence). This CDR3 is 13 amino acids long. The CDR3 spells CSARIGQSYDYTF. DNA of the CDR3: TGCAGTGCTAGGATAGGACAGTCGTATGACTACACCTTC.

This clonotype was seen ten or more times. V is TRBV12-3 or TRBV12-4 and J is TRBJ1-2; TRBD1 matches 7 bases. The CDR3 is made up of 14 amino acids. V shed 6 bases, J shed 5 bases, and the junction held 9 bases outside the gene matches. In nucleotides, the CDR3 is TGTGCCAGCAGGGATGACAGGGCGTATTATGGCTACACCTTC. This gives the protein CASRDDRAYYGYTF.

This clonotype has a handful of counts. This chain joins TRBV6-5 and TRBJ2-2, with a weak D call TRBD2 (6 bases). CDR3 size: 18 residues. Germline values: CDR1 MNHEY, CDR2 SVGAGI. Trimming left V 0 bases short and J 6 bases short, with 20 bases between. The CDR3 protein is CASSYSRPGLPGSGELFF. CDR3 bases: TGTGCCAGCAGTTACTCGAGACCGGGACTCCCAGGGTCCGGGGAGCTGTTTTTT.

With regard to this clonotype: A much larger clone lies one base from this, so it may be a read error. The chain is built from TRBV7-2 and TRBJ2-5; 7 bases map to TRBD2. Germline V lookup: CDR1 SGHTA, CDR2 FQGNSA. CDR3 size: 15 residues. DNA of the CDR3: TGTGCCGGCAGCTTACGCGGCGGGAGCAGAGAGACCCAGTACTTC. This gives the protein CAGSLRGGSRETQYF.

As concerns this clonotype: The junction departs from the called germline gene at one end, perhaps through a read error. The rearrangement joins TRBV2 to TRBJ1-5, with TRBD1 as a possible D gene (5 bases). CDR1 and CDR2 (germline): SNHLY, FYNNEI. The CDR3 covers 15 residues. For the CDR3, the DNA is TGTGCCAGCAGCTCAGGGACGTTTCCTGGTCAGCCCCAACATTTT. Encoded protein: CASSSGTFPGQPQHF.

Comments on this clonotype: A much more abundant neighbour one base away suggests this may be a read error. The CDR3 DNA sequence: TGTGCCAGCAAGGGACAGGGGCACTCCTACGAGCAGTACTTC. This translates into CASKGQGHSYEQYF. V gene TRBV28 combines with J gene TRBJ2-7, with 10 bases matching TRBD1. V lost 7 bases and J lost 0; bases outside the gene matches: 3. This CDR3 is built from 14 residues. Germline CDR1 and CDR2: MDHEN and SYDVKM.

The chain is built from TRBV29-1 and TRBJ2-7; tentatively, D is TRBD1 or TRBD2 (5 bases each). Germline V gives CDR1 SQVTM, CDR2 ANQGSEA. V was pared by 7 bases and J by 0 bases, with 10 bases between. The CDR3 length is 12 residues. This CDR3 is CSAEGYSYEQYF. The DNA of the CDR3 is TGCAGCGCCGAGGGGTACTCCTACGAGCAGTACTTC.

Only a few counts were recorded for this clonotype. This chain links TRBV19 with TRBJ1-5; D call uncertain. V dropped 5 bases and J dropped 6 bases, with 11 bases sitting between them. CDR3 size: 13 residues. Germline-derived CDR1 and CDR2 are LNHDA and SQIVND (reference sequence). CDR3 protein: CASSPLIVQPQHF. The CDR3 DNA reads TGTGCCAGTAGTCCGCTAATAGTTCAGCCCCAGCATTTT.

V and J are TRBV7-2 and TRBJ2-1; 7 bases are a match to TRBD2. CDR3 size: 21 residues. V lost 5 bases, J lost 0 bases, and 22 bases stayed unmatched. Germline V gene data show CDR1 as SGHTA and CDR2 as FQGNSA. The CDR3 nucleotides read TGTGCCAGCAGCCAACTAGCCATAGGACTTAGCGGGCCATCCTCCTACAATGAGCAGTTCTTC. It translates to CASSQLAIGLSGPSSYNEQFF. Full variable domain (rest looked up from reference TRBV7-2 and TRBJ2-1): GAGVSQSPSNKVTEKGKDVELRCDPISGHTALYWYRQSLGQGLEFLIYFQGNSAPDKSGLPSDRFSAERTGGSVSTLTIQRTQQEDSAVYLCASSQLAIGLSGPSSYNEQFFGPGTRLTVL.

In its sample, this clonotype was seen many times. This sequence joins TRBV2 and TRBJ2-1, with D possibly called TRBD1 or TRBD2 (5 bases each). The CDR3 loop spans 15 amino acids. Trimming stripped 4 bases from V and 1 base from J, with 11 bases between. CDR1 and CDR2 from the germline V gene are SNHLY and FYNNEI. The CDR3 nucleotides read TGTGCCAGCAGTGGTGGGACGGGTTCCTACAATGAGCAGTTCTTC. Translating it yields CASSGGTGSYNEQFF.

This clonotype appeared a few times. The rearrangement joins TRBV5-1 to TRBJ1-6; a weak D match, TRBD1 (6 bases). CDR3 length equals 14 residues. CDR1 SGHRS and CDR2 YFSETQ come from the germline V gene. Trimming cost V 5 bases and J 7 bases, with 13 bases left between them. The CDR3 reads CASSPDSANSPLHF. CDR3 bases: TGCGCCAGCAGTCCGGACAGTGCGAATTCACCCCTCCACTTT.

J is TRBJ1-2 and V is TRBV19, with D unclear. Trimming left V 7 bases short and J 3 bases short, with 6 bases between. There are 11 residues in the CDR3. CDR1 and CDR2 from the germline V gene are LNHDA and SQIVND (reference sequence). CDR3 DNA: TGTGCCAGTATGGTAGACTATGGCTACACCTTC. Protein product: CASMVDYGYTF.

The chain carries TRBV27 and TRBJ2-2; D gene ambiguous. In germline, CDR1 is MNHEY, CDR2 SMNVEV (reference sequence). The length of the CDR3 is 13 residues. Trimming shortened V by 1 base and J by 5 bases, and 5 bases separated the two germline ends. CDR3 sequence reads: CASSLYVTGELFF. The CDR3 DNA reads TGTGCCAGCAGTTTATACGTTACCGGGGAGCTGTTTTTT.

In DNA, the CDR3 is TGTGCCAGCAGTGATACGGGAGGGCCGGGCAATGAGCAGTTCTTC. Protein product: CASSDTGGPGNEQFF. The rearrangement links TRBV25-1 to TRBJ2-1; 8 bases fit TRBD2. The V gene end was trimmed by 3 bases and the J gene end by 6 bases; junction bases not matched to a gene: 7. In germline, CDR1 is MGHDK, CDR2 SYGVNS. The CDR3 runs 15 residues.

This clonotype was seen repeatedly, ten times or more. The chain couples TRBV20-1 to TRBJ2-7, with 8 bases matching TRBD2. Germline V gene lookup returns CDR1 DFQATT and CDR2 SNEGSKA (reference sequence). This CDR3 is 14 amino acids long. The J segment lost 8 bases and the V segment lost 0 bases, leaving 9 bases of the junction unmatched. CDR3 loop: CSARDRVTSEKQYF. In DNA, the CDR3 is TGCAGTGCTAGAGATCGGGTGACTAGCGAGAAGCAGTACTTC.